This is a list of T cell receptor beta chains from one sample in a study of cytotoxic CD8 clonotypes in ibrutinib-treated CLL. The protocol was immunoSEQ multiplex PCR, while the TCRdb copy is restricted to in-frame clones and leaves out a portion. The sample has approximately 25,000 clones; around 69% are singletons. Source: PBMCs, taken at disease progression, from a patient treated with ibrutinib. The receptors come from a human donor with chronic lymphocytic leukemia. Each CDR3 is given with its conserved first and last residue. The size entry is marked missing in some rows and otherwise reads once, few, many or a size class.

>NA|TRBJ2-1|TRBV25-1
CASSEGGGRNEQFF
>NA|TRBJ1-1|TRBV19
CASSPGQGRKTEAFF
>NA|TRBJ2-7|TRBV27
CASSLARLAPYEQYF
>many|TRBJ1-2|TRBV15
CATSSGPPGQGYGYTF
>once|TRBJ2-7|TRBV4-1
CASSLQWTGGHEQYF
>NA|TRBJ2-7|TRBV28
CATLLPRPYEQYF
>few|TRBJ1-1|TRBV5-1
CASSLAAGWAEAFF
>NA|TRBJ1-5|TRBV11-2
CASSSGGPQHF
>NA|TRBJ1-3|TRBV11-2
CASSLSGNTIYF
>NA|TRBJ1-4|TRBV18
CASSSLGGQNEKLFF
>NA|TRBJ1-6|TRBV18
CASSSTGQGHSPLHF
>NA|TRBJ2-7|TRBV4-1
CASSQDWWSEQYF
>NA|TRBJ2-3|TRBV7-3
CAPASSEFTDTQYF
>NA|TRBJ2-2|TRBV5-1
CASSPRAGGLNTGELFF
>few|TRBJ1-2|TRBV11-2
CASSFTGGSGYTF
>once|TRBJ1-1|TRBV6-6
CASSSVTEAFF
>NA|TRBJ2-7|TRBV27
CASSLSSGGDEQYF
>NA|TRBJ2-3|TRBV5-1
CASSLERATTDTQYF
>NA|TRBJ1-2|TRBV6-6
CASSYSTGSHGYTF
>NA|TRBJ2-5|TRBV29-1
CSVDFGGLETQYF
>NA|TRBJ1-6|TRBV7-8
CASSLHRDSPLHF
>NA|TRBJ1-6|TRBV4-3
CASSQRRDFYNSPLHF
>NA|TRBJ2-3|TRBV18
CASSPGGNLVTQYF
>NA|TRBJ2-5|TRBV14
CASSWDRGSQETQYF
>few|TRBJ2-2|TRBV2
CAASTGPTGELFF
>once|TRBJ1-6|TRBV27
CASSDRGGSPLHF
>NA|TRBJ1-2|TRBV4-1
CASSQDPQGARGYTF
>NA|TRBJ2-7|TRBV11-2
CASSLQDRAGEQYF
>NA|TRBJ2-7|TRBV6-5
CASSYAGGEQYF
>NA|TRBJ1-2|TRBV5-1
CASSPWVEAYGYTF
>NA|TRBJ1-4|TRBV4-2
CASSQELYGEKLFF
>NA|TRBJ2-7|TRBV18
CASSPRRDGLYEQYF
>NA|TRBJ1-2|TRBV11-2
CASSLGGQNYGYTF
>NA|TRBJ2-7|TRBV4-1
CASSPSQGLAYEQYF
>NA|TRBJ1-2|TRBV6-1
CASKGQLIYGYTF
>NA|TRBJ1-5|TRBV18
CASSPAPRAQPQHF
>NA|TRBJ1-6|TRBV9
CASSPQGDRGGDKYSPLHF
>NA|TRBJ2-2|TRBV9
CASSVASGYTGELFF
>NA|TRBJ2-3|TRBV6-4
CASSDSPDRYTDTQYF
>NA|TRBJ1-1|TRBV5-1
CASSLIGAVNTEAFF